The 9 T cell receptor beta chains presented below share a single source sample, sequenced in a study of OX40 agonist ivuxolimab in advanced cancers. Only in-frame clones appear in the TCRdb table, and some are missing; sequencing was by immunoSEQ multiplex PCR. Here the sample spans 69,000 or so clones, 82% being singletons. Here the sequenced sample was CD4+ or CD8+ T cells sorted from blood, taken in a trial of the OX40 agonist ivuxolimab. The receptor set was obtained from an adult with an advanced solid tumor such as melanoma, head and neck, liver or kidney cancer.

The rearrangement uses TRBV4-1 and TRBJ2-3; D tentatively reads TRBD1 or TRBD2 (5 bases each). Germline-derived CDR1 and CDR2 are MGHRA and YSYEKL. V was clipped by 4 bases and J by 2 bases, with 16 bases between them. The CDR3 extends over 16 amino acids. CDR3 sequence: CASSRSWDGNTDTQYF. Here the CDR3 DNA reads TGCGCCAGCAGCCGAAGTTGGGACGGTAACACAGATACGCAGTATTTT.

J is TRBJ2-3 and V is TRBV5-1; 9 bases are a match to TRBD1. Per germline, CDR1 SGHRS and CDR2 YFSETQ. The V segment lost 8 bases and the J segment 1 base; nucleotides outside the gene matches: 8. This CDR3 is 15 amino acids long. CDR3 in amino acids: CASLEGDRGTDTQYF. CDR3 nucleotide sequence: TGCGCCAGTCTCGAGGGGGACAGGGGCACAGATACGCAGTATTTT.

The chain links TRBV2 to TRBJ2-5, with TRBD1 matching over 8 bases. CDR3 size: 14 residues. Per germline, CDR1 SNHLY and CDR2 FYNNEI. With 6 bases clipped from V and 5 bases from J, the junction kept 8 bases outside the gene matches. CDR3 loop: CASSANRGTETQYF. Here the CDR3 DNA reads TGTGCCAGCAGCGCGAACAGGGGGACGGAGACCCAGTACTTC.

The chain links TRBV25-1 to TRBJ2-1; 8 positions agree with TRBD1. The length of the CDR3 is 14 residues. Germline-derived CDR1 and CDR2 are MGHDK and SYGVNS. V trimming: 4 bases; J trimming: 8 bases; junction bases outside the gene matches: 7. The CDR3 region is CASSAPQGADEQFF. CDR3 nucleotide sequence: TGTGCCAGCAGTGCCCCCCAGGGGGCAGATGAGCAGTTCTTC.

The gene calls are TRBV4-2 and TRBJ2-5; TRBD2 matches 8 bases. J gave up 3 bases and V 4 bases, and 7 bases lay outside the gene matches. Germline V gene data show CDR1 as LGHNA and CDR2 as YNFKEQ. The CDR3 runs 15 residues. The CDR3 sequence is CASSPLGAGEETQYF. CDR3 nucleotide sequence: TGTGCCAGCAGCCCCCTTGGAGCGGGAGAAGAGACCCAGTACTTC.

This chain joins TRBV7-2 and TRBJ2-7; D tentatively reads TRBD1 or TRBD2 (5 bases each). Trimming stripped 0 bases from V and 0 bases from J, with 9 bases between. Germline loops: CDR1 SGHTA, CDR2 FQGNSA. This CDR3 contains 15 residues. For the CDR3, the DNA is TGTGCCAGCAGCTTAGCGGGACCCGCCTCCTACGAGCAGTACTTC. This translates into CASSLAGPASYEQYF.

This chain joins TRBV20-1 and TRBJ2-3; D gene ambiguous. The CDR3 has 11 residues. Germline assignment: CDR1 DFQATT and CDR2 SNEGSKA (reference sequence). The ends were cut back, 3 bases at V and 6 bases at J, with 7 bases in the middle. The CDR3 sequence is CSASFADTQYF. The CDR3, as DNA: TGCAGTGCTAGCTTCGCGGATACGCAGTATTTT.

As DNA, the CDR3 is TGTGCCAGCAGCTTAAGTCCCGGGGAGACCCAGTACTTC. It is translated as CASSLSPGETQYF. This chain connects TRBV7-2 to TRBJ2-5; D gene uncertain. The CDR3 length is 13 residues. V was clipped by 2 bases and J by 5 bases, with 9 bases between them. The germline CDR1 and CDR2 sequences are SGHTA and FQGNSA.

The chain joins TRBV28 to TRBJ1-4, with unresolved D. The V end was cut by 8 bases, the J end by 3 bases, with 13 bases between. The germline CDR1 and CDR2 sequences are MDHEN and SYDVKM. The CDR3 length is 14 residues. DNA for the CDR3: TGTGCCAGCCACTCCCGAGGCCCTAATGAAAAACTGTTTTTT. This codes for CASHSRGPNEKLFF. The full variable domain, rest sourced from reference TRBV28 and TRBJ1-4, is DVKVTQSSRYLVKRTGEKVFLECVQDMDHENMFWYRQDPGLGLRLIYFSYDVKMKEKGDIPEGYSVSREKKERFSLILESASTNQTSMYLCASHSRGPNEKLFFGSGTQLSVL.